Below are 18 T cell receptor beta chains sequenced from a single sample in a study of blood T cell repertoires in COVID-19. Generated by immunoSEQ multiplex PCR, the TCRdb table keeps only in-frame clones and is missing some. The data show some 300,000 clones, roughly 90% seen once. Sample: PBMCs or T cells enriched from blood (not recorded which). Source of these receptors: a woman aged 25 to 39 who had recovered from COVID-19.

The chain uses TRBV10-3 and TRBJ1-1; D not resolved. CDR3 length equals 13 residues. CDR1 is ENHRY, CDR2 SYGVKD, per germline. V lost 7 bases and J 1 base, leaving 10 bases between the germline ends. The CDR3 DNA is TGTGCCATCAATGAAGACTGGAACACTGAAGCTTTCTTT. Amino acid sequence: CAINEDWNTEAFF.

The chain recombines TRBV5-3 with TRBJ1-5; D gene uncertain. TRBV5-3 is annotated as an ORF whose role is uncertain. Trimming shortened V by 0 bases and J by 3 bases, and 10 bases separated the two germline ends. CDR3 size: 15 residues. The CDR3 loop is CARSLAGYSNQPQHF. The CDR3 DNA is TGTGCCAGAAGCTTGGCGGGGTACTCCAATCAGCCCCAGCATTTT.

This clone was recorded a few times. The chain uses TRBV24-1 and TRBJ1-1; D is uncertain. Trimming left V 5 bases short and J 1 base short, with 16 bases between. This CDR3 is built from 16 residues. Germline CDR1 reads KGHDR; CDR2 reads SFDVKD. CDR3 region: CATSGRGNAGNTEAFF. DNA for the CDR3: TGTGCCACCAGTGGGCGAGGGAATGCAGGGAACACTGAAGCTTTCTTT.

V usage is TRBV5-1 and J usage is TRBJ2-7; the match to TRBD2 covers 9 bases. This CDR3 has 15 amino acids. The V segment lost 1 base and the J segment 1 base; nucleotides outside the gene matches: 3. From germline, CDR1 is SGHRS and CDR2 YFSETQ. The CDR3 DNA is TGCGCCAGCAGCTTGCGCGGGGGGGCTTCCTACGAGCAGTACTTC. As protein: CASSLRGGASYEQYF. The full variable domain, completed using reference TRBV5-1 and TRBJ2-7, is KAGVTQTPRYLIKTRGQQVTLSCSPISGHRSVSWYQQTPGQGLQFLFEYFSETQRNKGNFPGRFSGRQFSNSRSEMNVSTLELGDSALYLCASSLRGGASYEQYFGPGTRLTVT.

The V and J genes are TRBV6-2 or TRBV6-3 and TRBJ1-1, with a tentative D call TRBD1 (6 bases). The CDR3 contains 16 residues. Trimming removed 0 bases from V and 1 base from J, with 12 bases in between. The germline V gene encodes CDR1 MNHEY and CDR2 SVGEGT. The CDR3 sequence is CASSYSPRTANTEAFF. CDR3 coding DNA: TGTGCCAGCAGTTACTCGCCCCGGACAGCGAACACTGAAGCTTTCTTT.

The chain is built from TRBV7-3 and TRBJ2-7, with 10 bases matching TRBD1. V gave up 5 bases and J gave up 5 bases; unmatched junction bases: 9. Germline CDR1 reads SGHTA; CDR2 reads FQGTGA. The CDR3 sequence is 15 residues long. The CDR3, as DNA: TGTGCCAGCAGCCGCGAGGGGACAGGGGTAAACGAGCAGTACTTC. Its protein product is CASSREGTGVNEQYF. Full variable domain (rest looked up from reference TRBV7-3 and TRBJ2-7): GAGVSQTPSNKVTEKGKYVELRCDPISGHTALYWYRQSLGQGPEFLIYFQGTGAADDSGLPNDRFFAVRPEGSVSTLKIQRTERGDSAVYLCASSREGTGVNEQYFGPGTRLTVT.

This sequence joins TRBV5-6 and TRBJ2-7; 9 bases fit TRBD1. CDR1 and CDR2 from the germline V gene are SGHDT and YYEEEE. This CDR3 has 15 residues. Trimming at V came to 4 bases and at J to 0 bases, leaving 5 bases not matched to a gene. The CDR3 here is CASSAGTGSSYEQYF. For the CDR3, the DNA is TGTGCCAGCAGCGCCGGGACAGGGAGCTCCTACGAGCAGTACTTC. Full variable domain (rest looked up from reference TRBV5-6 and TRBJ2-7): DAGVTQSPTHLIKTRGQQVTLRCSPKSGHDTVSWYQQALGQGPQFIFQYYEEEERQRGNFPDRFSGHQFPNYSSELNVNALLLGDSALYLCASSAGTGSSYEQYFGPGTRLTVT.

This clone showed up just once. CDR3 residues: CSGSGTSGSTGTDTQYF. CDR3 sequence (DNA): TGCAGCGGTTCCGGGACTAGCGGATCGACAGGCACAGATACGCAGTATTTT. The chain carries TRBV29-1 and TRBJ2-3, with 11 bases matching TRBD2. There are 17 residues in the CDR3. The V segment lost 7 bases and the J segment 1 base; nucleotides outside the gene matches: 13. The germline CDR1 and CDR2 sequences are SQVTM and ANQGSEA.

This sequence joins TRBV5-1 and TRBJ1-6; TRBD1 agrees at 8 bases. The J segment lost 7 bases and the V segment lost 1 base, leaving 7 bases of the junction unmatched. Germline CDR1 is SGHRS and CDR2 is YFSETQ. This CDR3 is 16 amino acids long. The CDR3 DNA follows: TGCGCCAGCAGCTTGAGGACAGGGACCCTCAATTCACCCCTCCACTTT. It translates to CASSLRTGTLNSPLHF.

The chain links TRBV6-2 or TRBV6-3 to TRBJ1-1, with TRBD1 matching 10 bases. Germline CDR1 reads MNHEY; CDR2 reads SVGEGT. V gave up 0 bases and J gave up 0 bases; unmatched junction bases: 13. The length of the CDR3 is 20 residues. CDR3 DNA sequence: TGTGCCAGCAGTTACTCGAACTCCGACAGGGGGCCGGGGGTGAACACTGAAGCTTTCTTT. It encodes CASSYSNSDRGPGVNTEAFF.

The V and J genes are TRBV5-1 and TRBJ1-6, with 9 bases fitting TRBD1. Germline trimming cut 0 bases from V and 5 bases from J; bases unmatched to any gene: 12. CDR1 and CDR2 from the germline V gene are SGHRS and YFSETQ. This CDR3 is 19 amino acids long. This CDR3 is CASSLDLRTGVLNNSPLHF. DNA for the CDR3: TGCGCCAGCAGCTTGGATCTAAGGACAGGGGTCCTCAATAATTCACCCCTCCACTTT. The full variable domain, with the rest looked up from reference TRBV5-1 and TRBJ1-6, is KAGVTQTPRYLIKTRGQQVTLSCSPISGHRSVSWYQQTPGQGLQFLFEYFSETQRNKGNFPGRFSGRQFSNSRSEMNVSTLELGDSALYLCASSLDLRTGVLNNSPLHFGNGTRLTVT.

CDR3 in amino acids: CASSEGPGGNAFF. The CDR3 nucleotides are TGTGCCAGCAGTGAAGGTCCAGGGGGAAATGCTTTCTTT. V usage is TRBV6-4 and J usage is TRBJ1-1; 7 positions match TRBD1. The CDR3 has 13 residues. V lost 3 bases to trimming and J lost 11 bases; unmatched junction nucleotides: 9. Germline CDR1 MRHNA, CDR2 SNTAGT.

V usage is TRBV7-8 and J usage is TRBJ2-4; the D gene is possibly TRBD1 (5 bases). This CDR3 region has 16 residues. V dropped 5 bases and J dropped 9 bases, with 23 bases sitting between them. CDR1 is SGHVS, CDR2 FQNEAQ, per germline. CDR3 sequence: CASSRVGAPTLFIQYF. In DNA form, the CDR3 reads TGTGCCAGCAGCCGAGTTGGGGCCCCCACTCTTTTCATTCAGTACTTC.

The rearrangement joins TRBV6-1 to TRBJ2-3, with D possibly matching TRBD2 (6 bases). The CDR3 loop spans 16 amino acids. With 2 bases removed from V and 9 bases from J, the gap between germline ends came to 21 bases. Germline CDR1 MNHNS, CDR2 SASEGT. CDR3 nucleotides: TGTGCCAGCAGTGAAAGACACGGGAGAGGGGATGAGACGCAGTATTTT. This encodes CASSERHGRGDETQYF.

The rearrangement joins TRBV5-1 to TRBJ2-5, with 12 bases aligning to TRBD1. Germline V lookup: CDR1 SGHRS, CDR2 YFSETQ. The trim removed 3 bases at V and 2 bases at J, leaving 11 bases unmatched. The CDR3 covers 18 residues. For the CDR3, the DNA is TGCGCCAGCAGCTGGGGACAGGGGGCGGCCACGAAGCAAGAGACCCAGTACTTC. Translating gives CASSWGQGAATKQETQYF.

The chain links TRBV4-3 to TRBJ2-3; a possible D gene is TRBD2 (5 bases). The CDR3 covers 13 residues. V gave up 5 bases and J gave up 4 bases, with 10 bases separating them. Germline V CDR1 and CDR2: LGHNA, YSLEER. Here the CDR3 reads CASSARRADTQYF. The DNA of the CDR3 is TGCGCCAGCAGCGCCCGGCGGGCAGATACGCAGTATTTT.

The rearrangement uses TRBV6-5 and TRBJ2-5; TRBD1 matches at 7 bases. The CDR3 has 13 amino acids. V lost 7 bases to trimming and J lost 1 base; unmatched junction nucleotides: 3. Germline CDR1 and CDR2: MNHEY and SVGAGI. The CDR3 reads CASNGQAQETQYF. The CDR3 DNA sequence: TGTGCCAGCAACGGACAGGCCCAAGAGACCCAGTACTTC.

This chain uses TRBV27 with TRBJ2-3; 11 bases agree with TRBD1. The V gene end was trimmed by 1 base and the J gene end by 5 bases; junction bases not matched to a gene: 5. This CDR3 has 16 residues. Germline assignment: CDR1 MNHEY and CDR2 SMNVEV (reference sequence). Here the CDR3 DNA reads TGTGCCAGCAGTTTATATATGGGACAGGGGGGAGATACGCAGTATTTT. It is translated as CASSLYMGQGGDTQYF.